The clone carrying this T cell receptor (beta chain) occurred many times. This entry comes from a study of low-dose radiotherapy and immunotherapy resistance in tumors. Across the whole study: Individuals in Cohort 2 had 1 Gy per fraction every two weeks, adding up to 13 Gy over 26 weeks.

Covering alpha and beta chains, TRAV- and TRBV-specific primers were used for the first-strand cDNA. The authors amplified TCRs for about 18 PCR cycles with a constant-region primer and a V-primer adapter. TCRdb called the reads again in MiXCR, with one record for every CDR3 protein. The sample holds almost 45,000 distinct CDR3 sequences, 25% to 30% seen once. The time point here: after trial treatment. Treatment given: LDRT plus nivolumab, ipilimumab, low-dose cyclophosphamide and aspirin (RACIN trial). CDR1 and CDR2 from the germline V gene are LNHDA and SQIVND (reference sequence). Trimming cost V 8 bases and J 1 base, with 11 bases left between them. The length of the CDR3 is 13 residues.

This TCR was sampled from a male donor with prostate cancer. The sample in question was PBMCs, obtained after low-dose radiotherapy plus immunotherapy. The chain uses TRBV19 and TRBJ2-5; a weak D match, TRBD1 (5 bases). The CDR3 DNA reads TGTGCCAGTGCACGGACAAGCCAAGAGACCCAGTACTTC. Encoded protein: CASARTSQETQYF.